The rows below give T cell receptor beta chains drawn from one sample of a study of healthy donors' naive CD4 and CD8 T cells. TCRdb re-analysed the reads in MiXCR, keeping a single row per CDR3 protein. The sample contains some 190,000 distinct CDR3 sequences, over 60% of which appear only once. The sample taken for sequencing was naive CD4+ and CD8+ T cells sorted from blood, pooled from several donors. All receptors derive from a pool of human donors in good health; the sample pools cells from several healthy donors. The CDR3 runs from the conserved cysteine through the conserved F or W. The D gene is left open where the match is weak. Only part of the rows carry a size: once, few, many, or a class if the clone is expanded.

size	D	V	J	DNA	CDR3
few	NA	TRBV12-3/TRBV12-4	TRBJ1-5	TGTGCCAGCAGGACAAACAGGGCGGGTGGGGATCAGCCCCAGCATTTT	CASRTNRAGGDQPQHF
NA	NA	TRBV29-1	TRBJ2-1	TGCAGCGTCGGTGCCGGAGTTTACGAGCAGTTCTTC	CSVGAGVYEQFF
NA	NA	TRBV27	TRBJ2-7	TGTGCCAGCAGTCCAGGGACTCGTCTTTGGGAGCAGTACTTC	CASSPGTRLWEQYF
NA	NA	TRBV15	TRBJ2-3	TGTGCCACCAGCAGAGTCTCGAACGGCAGCGGAGATACGCAGTATTTT	CATSRVSNGSGDTQYF
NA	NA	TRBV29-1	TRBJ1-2	TGCAGCGTTGTACCACCGGGGTCCGAGGGCTACACCTTC	CSVVPPGSEGYTF
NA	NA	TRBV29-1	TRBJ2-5	TGCAGCGTTGAAGATGAGACCACCGACCAAGAGACCCAGTACTTC	CSVEDETTDQETQYF
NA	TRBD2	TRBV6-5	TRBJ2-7	TGTGCCAGCAGGCTAGCGGGAGCCTCCTACGAGCAGTACTTC	CASRLAGASYEQYF
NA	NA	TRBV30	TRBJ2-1	TGTGCCTGGACGGAGTACAATGAGCAGTTCTTC	CAWTEYNEQFF
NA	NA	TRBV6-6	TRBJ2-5	TGTGCCAGCAGTTACCCAACAAGTTACAATCAAGAGACCCAGTACTTC	CASSYPTSYNQETQYF
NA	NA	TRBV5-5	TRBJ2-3	TGTGCCAGCACCGGGGGAACGAGAGCAGATACGCAGTATTTT	CASTGGTRADTQYF
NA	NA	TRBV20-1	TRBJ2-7	TGCAGTGCTAGGGACTCCTACGAGCAGTACTTC	CSARDSYEQYF
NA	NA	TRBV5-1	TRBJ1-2	TGCGCCAGCAGCTTGGATCCACCCTATGGCTACACCTTC	CASSLDPPYGYTF
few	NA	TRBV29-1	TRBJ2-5	TGCAGCGTTGAAGGCCTAGGGCGGACCCAGTACTTC	CSVEGLGRTQYF
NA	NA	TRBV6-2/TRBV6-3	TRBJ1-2	TGTGCCAGCAGACCTTCGGACTTCGGCTACACCTTC	CASRPSDFGYTF
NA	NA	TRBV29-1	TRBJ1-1	TGCAGCGTCCGATTCCGACAGGTCGCGGACACTGAAGCTTTCTTT	CSVRFRQVADTEAFF
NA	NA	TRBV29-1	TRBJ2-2	TGCAGCGTTGGTACCACCGGGGAGCTGTTTTTT	CSVGTTGELFF
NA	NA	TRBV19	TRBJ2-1	TGTGCCAGTAGTATACTAGCAGAGCAGTTCTTC	CASSILAEQFF
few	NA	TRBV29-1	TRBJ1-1	TGCAGCGTTGAGCCGGGAAGCACTGAAGCTTTCTTT	CSVEPGSTEAFF
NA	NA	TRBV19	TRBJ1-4	TGTGCCAGTAGTATAACGGGTGGAACTAATGAAAAACTGTTTTTT	CASSITGGTNEKLFF
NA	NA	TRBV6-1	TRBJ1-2	TGTGCCAGCAGTTTACGCGGAAATGGCTACACCTTC	CASSLRGNGYTF
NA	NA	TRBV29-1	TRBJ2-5	TGCAGCGTTGAAGATCTTCCGGGAGAGACCCAGTACTTC	CSVEDLPGETQYF
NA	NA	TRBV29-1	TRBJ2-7	TGCAGCGTTGCGACAGCCTACGAGCAGTACTTC	CSVATAYEQYF
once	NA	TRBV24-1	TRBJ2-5	TGTGCCAGCACCCACTCCCGGGAAACCCAAGAGACCCAGTACTTC	CASTHSRETQETQYF
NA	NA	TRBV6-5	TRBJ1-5	TGTGCCAGCAGTTTCCGACGAGACAATCAGCCCCAGCATTTT	CASSFRRDNQPQHF
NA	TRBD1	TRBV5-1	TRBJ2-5	TGCGCCAGCAGCTCATCCCCGGACAGGGCCCTCCCGGTGAAGACCCAGTACTTC	CASSSSPDRALPVKTQYF
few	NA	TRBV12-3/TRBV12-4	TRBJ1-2	TGTGCCAGCAGTCCCCAGGGATCCAGAAACTATGGCTACACCTTC	CASSPQGSRNYGYTF
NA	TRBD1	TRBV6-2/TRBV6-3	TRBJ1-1	TGTGCCAGCAGTTTGTGGCAGGGGGTGTCTGAAGCTTTCTTT	CASSLWQGVSEAFF
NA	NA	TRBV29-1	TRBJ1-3	TGCAGCGTTGAAGTAGGGGCCTCTGGAAACACCATATATTTT	CSVEVGASGNTIYF
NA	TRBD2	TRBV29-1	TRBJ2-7	TGCAGCGTTGAAGGACCGTATACTAGCGGGAGGAGCTCCTACGAGCAGTACTTC	CSVEGPYTSGRSSYEQYF
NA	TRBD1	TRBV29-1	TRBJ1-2	TGCAGCGTTGAAAAGCAGGGGGTCTATGGCTACACCTTC	CSVEKQGVYGYTF
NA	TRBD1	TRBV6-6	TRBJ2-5	TGTGCCAGTCGGGGACAGGGGACCCAAGAGACCCAGTACTTC	CASRGQGTQETQYF
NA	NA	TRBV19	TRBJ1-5	TGTGCCAGTAGTATCAGGGATATGGGTCAGCCCCAGCATTTT	CASSIRDMGQPQHF
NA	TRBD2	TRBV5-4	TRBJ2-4	TGTGCCAGCAGCTTGGGCGGGAGTGACGGGAACATTCAGTACTTC	CASSLGGSDGNIQYF
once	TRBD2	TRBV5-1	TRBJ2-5	TGCGCCAGCAGAACTAGCGGGGATCAAGAGACCCAGTACTTC	CASRTSGDQETQYF
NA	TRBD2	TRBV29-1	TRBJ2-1	TGCAGCGTTGAGGCGCTAGCGGGAGGGCCAGGGTATGAGCAGTTCTTC	CSVEALAGGPGYEQFF
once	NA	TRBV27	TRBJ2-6	TGTGCCAGCAGTGTAACTGGGGCCAACGTCCTGACTTTC	CASSVTGANVLTF
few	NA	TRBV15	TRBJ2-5	TGTGCCACCAGCCGCAGGCCGTGGGAGACCCAGTACTTC	CATSRRPWETQYF
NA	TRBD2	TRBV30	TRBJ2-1	TGTGCCTGGGCCGGCGGGGGTGAGCAGTTCTTC	CAWAGGGEQFF
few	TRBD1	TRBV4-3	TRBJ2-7	TGCGCCAGCAGCCCCCGGGACAGTAACTACGAGCAGTACTTC	CASSPRDSNYEQYF
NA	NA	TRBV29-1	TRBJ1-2	TGCAGCGTTGAGGTTGACAACTGGGGCTACACCTTC	CSVEVDNWGYTF
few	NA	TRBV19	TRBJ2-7	TGTGCCAGTAGTATTCCGGTTCTCGAGCAGTACTTC	CASSIPVLEQYF
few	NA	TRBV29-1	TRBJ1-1	TGCAGCGCTGACACTGAAGCTTTCTTT	CSADTEAFF
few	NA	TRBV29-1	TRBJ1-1	TGCACCGCCGGGGGTAGTAACACTGAAGCTTTCTTT	CTAGGSNTEAFF
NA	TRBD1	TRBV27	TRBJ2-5	TGTGCCAGCAGTTTACTTCCCGGGACAGGGGTAGAAGAGACCCAGTACTTC	CASSLLPGTGVEETQYF
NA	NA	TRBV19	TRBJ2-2	TGTGCCAGTGGAATAACAGGGACCGGGGAGCTGTTTTTT	CASGITGTGELFF
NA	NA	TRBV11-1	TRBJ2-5	TGTGCCAGCAGCACTCGGCGGAGCCAAGAGACCCAGTACTTC	CASSTRRSQETQYF
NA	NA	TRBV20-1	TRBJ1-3	TGCAGTGCTGCGGTCGGAAACACCATATATTTT	CSAAVGNTIYF
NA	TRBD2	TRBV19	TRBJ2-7	TGTGCCAGTACCCCGGGACGCACTAGCGGGAGCTACGAGCAGTACTTC	CASTPGRTSGSYEQYF
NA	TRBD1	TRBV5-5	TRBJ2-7	TGTGCCAGCAGCTTGAGCAGGGGGCCGGGGAACTACGAGCAGTACTTC	CASSLSRGPGNYEQYF